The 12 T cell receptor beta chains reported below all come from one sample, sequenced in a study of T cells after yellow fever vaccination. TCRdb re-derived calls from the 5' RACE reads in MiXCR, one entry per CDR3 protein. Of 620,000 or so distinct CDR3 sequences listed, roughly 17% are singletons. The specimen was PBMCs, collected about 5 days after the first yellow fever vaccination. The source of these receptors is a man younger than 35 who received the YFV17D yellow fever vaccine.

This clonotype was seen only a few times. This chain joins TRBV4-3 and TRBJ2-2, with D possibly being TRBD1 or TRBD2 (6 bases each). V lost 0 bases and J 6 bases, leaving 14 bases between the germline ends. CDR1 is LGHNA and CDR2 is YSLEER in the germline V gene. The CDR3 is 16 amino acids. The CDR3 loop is CASSQELLGGAGELFF. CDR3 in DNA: TGCGCCAGCAGCCAAGAACTCCTCGGGGGCGCCGGGGAGCTGTTTTTT.

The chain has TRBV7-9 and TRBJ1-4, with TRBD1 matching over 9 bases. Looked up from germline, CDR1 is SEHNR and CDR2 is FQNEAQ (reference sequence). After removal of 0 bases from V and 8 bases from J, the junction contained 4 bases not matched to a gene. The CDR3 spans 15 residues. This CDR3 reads CASSLAGTGPEKLFF. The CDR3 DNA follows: TGTGCCAGCAGCTTAGCCGGGACAGGGCCCGAAAAACTGTTTTTT. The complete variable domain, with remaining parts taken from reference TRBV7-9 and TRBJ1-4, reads DTGVSQNPRHKITKRGQNVTFRCDPISEHNRLYWYRQTLGQGPEFLTYFQNEAQLEKSRLLSDRFSAERPKGSFSTLEIQRTEQGDSAMYLCASSLAGTGPEKLFFGSGTQLSVL.

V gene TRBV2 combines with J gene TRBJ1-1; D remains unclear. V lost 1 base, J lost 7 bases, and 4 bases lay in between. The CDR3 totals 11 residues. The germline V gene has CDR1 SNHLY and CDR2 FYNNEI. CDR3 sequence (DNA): TGTGCCAGCAGTGAAGGACATGAAGCTTTCTTT. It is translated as CASSEGHEAFF.

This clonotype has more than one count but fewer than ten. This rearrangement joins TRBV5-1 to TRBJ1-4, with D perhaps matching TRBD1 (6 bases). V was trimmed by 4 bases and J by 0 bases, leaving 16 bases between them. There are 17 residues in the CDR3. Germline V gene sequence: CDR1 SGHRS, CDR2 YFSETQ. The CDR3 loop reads CASSARPDSATNEKLFF. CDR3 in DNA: TGCGCCAGCAGCGCTCGACCGGACAGTGCAACTAATGAAAAACTGTTTTTT.

CDR3: CASSRNREELYGYTF. CDR3 bases: TGTGCCAGCAGCAGAAACAGGGAAGAGCTCTATGGCTACACCTTC. The chain combines TRBV21-1 with TRBJ1-2; the table's D call, TRBD1, was not checked against the DNA. TRBV21-1 is a known pseudogene. This CDR3 region has 15 residues.

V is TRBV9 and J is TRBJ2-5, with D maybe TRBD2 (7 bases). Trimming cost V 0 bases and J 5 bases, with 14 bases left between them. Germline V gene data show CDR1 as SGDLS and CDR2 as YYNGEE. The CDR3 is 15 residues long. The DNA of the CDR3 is TGTGCCAGCAGCGTAGGGGGGGGGGCCCCGGAGACCCAGTACTTC. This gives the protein CASSVGGGAPETQYF. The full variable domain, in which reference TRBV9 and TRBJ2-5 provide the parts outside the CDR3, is DSGVTQTPKHLITATGQRVTLRCSPRSGDLSVYWYQQSLDQGLQFLIQYYNGEERAKGNILERFSAQQFPDLHSELNLSSLELGDSALYFCASSVGGGAPETQYFGPGTRLLVL.

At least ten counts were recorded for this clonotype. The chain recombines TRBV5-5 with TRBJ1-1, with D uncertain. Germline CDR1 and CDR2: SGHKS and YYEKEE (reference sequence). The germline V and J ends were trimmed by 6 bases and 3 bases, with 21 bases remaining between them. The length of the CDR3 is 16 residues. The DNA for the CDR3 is TGTGCCAGCACTCTCACCGTGACGGGGTCGGACACTGAAGCTTTCTTT. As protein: CASTLTVTGSDTEAFF. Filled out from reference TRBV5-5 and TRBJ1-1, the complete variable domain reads DAGVTQSPTHLIKTRGQQVTLRCSPISGHKSVSWYQQVLGQGPQFIFQYYEKEERGRGNFPDRFSARQFPNYSSELNVNALLLGDSALYLCASTLTVTGSDTEAFFGQGTRLTVV.

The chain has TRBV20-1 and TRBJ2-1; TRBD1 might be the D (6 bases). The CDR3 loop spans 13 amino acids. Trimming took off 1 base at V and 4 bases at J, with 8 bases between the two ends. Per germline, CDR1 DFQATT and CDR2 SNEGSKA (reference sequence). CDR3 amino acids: CSARAGQYNEQFF. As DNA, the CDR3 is TGCAGTGCTAGAGCCGGACAGTACAATGAGCAGTTCTTC.

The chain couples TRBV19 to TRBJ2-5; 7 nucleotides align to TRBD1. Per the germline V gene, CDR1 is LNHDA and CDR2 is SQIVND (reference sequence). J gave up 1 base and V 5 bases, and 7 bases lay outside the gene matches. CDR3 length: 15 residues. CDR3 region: CASSQQGSGQETQYF. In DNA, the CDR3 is TGTGCCAGTAGTCAACAGGGGTCGGGCCAAGAGACCCAGTACTTC.

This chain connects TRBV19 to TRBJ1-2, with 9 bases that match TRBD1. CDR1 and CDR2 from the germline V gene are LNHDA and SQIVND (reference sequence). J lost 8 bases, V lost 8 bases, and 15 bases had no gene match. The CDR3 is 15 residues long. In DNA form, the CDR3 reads TGTGCCAGTTTCCATCCGGCGGGACAGGGAGGGGGCTACACCTTC. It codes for CASFHPAGQGGGYTF.

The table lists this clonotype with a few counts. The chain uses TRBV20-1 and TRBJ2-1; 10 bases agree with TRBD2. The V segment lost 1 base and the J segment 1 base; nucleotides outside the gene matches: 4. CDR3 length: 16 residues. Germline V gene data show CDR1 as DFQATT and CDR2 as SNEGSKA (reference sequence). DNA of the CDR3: TGCAGTGCTAGAGCTTTTAGCGGGGGGTCCTACAATGAGCAGTTCTTC. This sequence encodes CSARAFSGGSYNEQFF.

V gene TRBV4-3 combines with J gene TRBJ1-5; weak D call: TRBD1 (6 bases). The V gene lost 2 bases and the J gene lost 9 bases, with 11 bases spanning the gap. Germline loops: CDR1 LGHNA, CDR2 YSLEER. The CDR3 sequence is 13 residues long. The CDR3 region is CASSQKQGGPQHF. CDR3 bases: TGCGCCAGCAGCCAAAAACAGGGTGGGCCCCAGCATTTT.